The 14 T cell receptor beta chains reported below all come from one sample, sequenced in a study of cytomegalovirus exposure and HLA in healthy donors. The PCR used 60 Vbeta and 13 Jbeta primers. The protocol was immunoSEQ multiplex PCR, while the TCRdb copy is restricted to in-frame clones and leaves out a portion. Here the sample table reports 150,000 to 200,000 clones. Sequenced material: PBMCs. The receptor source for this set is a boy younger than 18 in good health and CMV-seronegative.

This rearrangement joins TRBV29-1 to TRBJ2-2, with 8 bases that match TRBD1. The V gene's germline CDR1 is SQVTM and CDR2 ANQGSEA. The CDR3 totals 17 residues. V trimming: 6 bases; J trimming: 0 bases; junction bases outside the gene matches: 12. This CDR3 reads CSVELARTGTNTGELFF. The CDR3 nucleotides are TGCAGCGTCGAACTGGCCCGGACAGGGACGAACACCGGGGAGCTGTTTTTT.

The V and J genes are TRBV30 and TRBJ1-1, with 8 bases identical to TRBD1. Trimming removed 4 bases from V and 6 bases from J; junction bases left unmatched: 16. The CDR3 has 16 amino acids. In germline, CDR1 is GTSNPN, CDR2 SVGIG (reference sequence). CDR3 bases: TGTGCCTGGACCAAAAGGCCCGGGACAGGCTTCTCTGAAGCTTTCTTT. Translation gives CAWTKRPGTGFSEAFF. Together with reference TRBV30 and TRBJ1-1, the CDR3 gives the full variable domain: SQTIHQWPATLVQPVGSPLSLECTVEGTSNPNLYWYRQAAGRGLQLLFYSVGIGQISSEVPQNLSASRPQDRQFILSSKKLLLSDSGFYLCAWTKRPGTGFSEAFFGQGTRLTVV.

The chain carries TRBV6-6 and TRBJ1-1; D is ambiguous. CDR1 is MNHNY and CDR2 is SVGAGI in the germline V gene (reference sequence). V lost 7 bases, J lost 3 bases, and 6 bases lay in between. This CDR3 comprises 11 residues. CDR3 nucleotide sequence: TGTGCCAGCATCGTATACACTGAAGCTTTCTTT. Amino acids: CASIVYTEAFF.

In DNA form, the CDR3 reads TGTGCCAGCTCACCGGGGGACAGGGGGCTCATGTCCACCGGGGAGCTGTTTTTT. It translates to CASSPGDRGLMSTGELFF. The chain recombines TRBV18 with TRBJ2-2; 12 bases align to TRBD1. Germline V gene data show CDR1 as KGHSH and CDR2 as LQKENI. This CDR3 has 18 amino acids. The J segment lost 4 bases and the V segment lost 3 bases, leaving 9 bases of the junction unmatched. Full variable domain (remainder filled in from reference TRBV18 and TRBJ2-2): NAGVMQNPRHLVRRRGQEARLRCSPMKGHSHVYWYRQLPEEGLKFMVYLQKENIIDESGMPKERFSAEFPKEGPSILRIQQVVRGDSAAYFCASSPGDRGLMSTGELFFGEGSRLTVL.

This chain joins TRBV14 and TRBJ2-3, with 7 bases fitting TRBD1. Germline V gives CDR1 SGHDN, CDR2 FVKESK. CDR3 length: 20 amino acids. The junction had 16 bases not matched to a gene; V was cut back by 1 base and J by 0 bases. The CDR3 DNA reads TGTGCCAGCAGCCAAGCTCTGCCGGGCAGGGGGATCCTCAGCACAGATACGCAGTATTTT. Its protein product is CASSQALPGRGILSTDTQYF.

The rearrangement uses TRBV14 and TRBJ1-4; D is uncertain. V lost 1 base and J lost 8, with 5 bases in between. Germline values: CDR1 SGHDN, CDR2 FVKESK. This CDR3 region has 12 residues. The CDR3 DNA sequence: TGTGCCAGCAGCCAAGTTCGGGAAAAACTGTTTTTT. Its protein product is CASSQVREKLFF.

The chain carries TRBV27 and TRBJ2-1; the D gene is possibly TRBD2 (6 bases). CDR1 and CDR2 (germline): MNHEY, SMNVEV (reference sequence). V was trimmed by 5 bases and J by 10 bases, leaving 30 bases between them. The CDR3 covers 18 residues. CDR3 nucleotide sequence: TGTGCCAGCAGTCCCTTGCTCGGAGGGCGTCGGAACCGAATAGAGCAGTTCTTC. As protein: CASSPLLGGRRNRIEQFF.

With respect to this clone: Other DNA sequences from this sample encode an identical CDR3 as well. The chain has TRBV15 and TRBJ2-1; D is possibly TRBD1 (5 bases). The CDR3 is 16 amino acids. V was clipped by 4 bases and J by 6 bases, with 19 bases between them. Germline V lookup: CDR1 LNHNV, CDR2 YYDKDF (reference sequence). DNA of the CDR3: TGTGCCACCAGCAAGGGAAGGGGCCCACTGTCCAATGAGCAGTTCTTC. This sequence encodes CATSKGRGPLSNEQFF.

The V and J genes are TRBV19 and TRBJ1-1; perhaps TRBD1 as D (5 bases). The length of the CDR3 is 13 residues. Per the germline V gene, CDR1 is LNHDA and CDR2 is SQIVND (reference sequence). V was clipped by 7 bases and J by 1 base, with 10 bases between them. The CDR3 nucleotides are TGTGCCAGTATGTCCAGGGAGAACACTGAAGCTTTCTTT. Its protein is CASMSRENTEAFF.

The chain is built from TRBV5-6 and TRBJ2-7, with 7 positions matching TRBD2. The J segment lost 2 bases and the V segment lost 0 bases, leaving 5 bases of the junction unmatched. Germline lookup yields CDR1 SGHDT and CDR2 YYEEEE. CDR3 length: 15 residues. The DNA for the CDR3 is TGTGCCAGCAGCTTGGGTGGACTAGGGGCCTACGAGCAGTACTTC. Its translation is CASSLGGLGAYEQYF.

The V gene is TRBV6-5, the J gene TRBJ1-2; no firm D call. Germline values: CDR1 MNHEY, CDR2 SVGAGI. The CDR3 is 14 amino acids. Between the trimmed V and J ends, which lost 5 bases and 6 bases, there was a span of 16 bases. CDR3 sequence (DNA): TGTGCCAGCAGTCCTATGGGAGGGCGGCATGGCTACACCTTC. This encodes CASSPMGGRHGYTF.

CDR3 DNA: TGTGCCAGCAGCTACGACAGGGCCTATGGCTACACCTTC. This gives the protein CASSYDRAYGYTF. This rearrangement joins TRBV7-2 to TRBJ1-2, with 7 bases that match TRBD1. Germline lookup yields CDR1 SGHTA and CDR2 FQGNSA. The trim removed 4 bases at V and 4 bases at J, leaving 3 bases unmatched. This CDR3 region has 13 residues. Filled out from reference TRBV7-2 and TRBJ1-2, the complete variable domain reads GAGVSQSPSNKVTEKGKDVELRCDPISGHTALYWYRQSLGQGLEFLIYFQGNSAPDKSGLPSDRFSAERTGGSVSTLTIQRTQQEDSAVYLCASSYDRAYGYTFGSGTRLTVV.

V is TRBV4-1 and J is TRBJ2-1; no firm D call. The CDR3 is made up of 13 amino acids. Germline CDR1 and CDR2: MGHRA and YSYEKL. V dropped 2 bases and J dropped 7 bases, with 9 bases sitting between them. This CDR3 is CASSQLLVNEQFF. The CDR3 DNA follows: TGCGCCAGCAGCCAACTATTAGTAAATGAGCAGTTCTTC.

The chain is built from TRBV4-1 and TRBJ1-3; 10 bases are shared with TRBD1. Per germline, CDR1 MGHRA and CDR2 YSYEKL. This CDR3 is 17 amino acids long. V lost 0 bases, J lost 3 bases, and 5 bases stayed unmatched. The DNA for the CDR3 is TGCGCCAGCAGCCAAGATCGACAGGGGGCCAGTGGAAACACCATATATTTT. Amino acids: CASSQDRQGASGNTIYF.